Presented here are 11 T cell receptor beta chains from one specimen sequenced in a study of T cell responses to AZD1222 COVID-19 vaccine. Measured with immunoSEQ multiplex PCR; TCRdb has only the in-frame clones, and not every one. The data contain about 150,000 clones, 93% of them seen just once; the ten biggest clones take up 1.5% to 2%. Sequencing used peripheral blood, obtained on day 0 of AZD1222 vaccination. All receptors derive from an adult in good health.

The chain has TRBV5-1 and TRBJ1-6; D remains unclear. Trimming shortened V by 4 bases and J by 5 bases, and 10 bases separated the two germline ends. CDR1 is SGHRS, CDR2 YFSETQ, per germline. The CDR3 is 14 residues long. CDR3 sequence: CASSSDADNSPLHF. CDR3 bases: TGCGCCAGCAGCAGCGATGCGGATAATTCACCCCTCCACTTT. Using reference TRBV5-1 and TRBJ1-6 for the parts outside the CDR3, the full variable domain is KAGVTQTPRYLIKTRGQQVTLSCSPISGHRSVSWYQQTPGQGLQFLFEYFSETQRNKGNFPGRFSGRQFSNSRSEMNVSTLELGDSALYLCASSSDADNSPLHFGNGTRLTVT.

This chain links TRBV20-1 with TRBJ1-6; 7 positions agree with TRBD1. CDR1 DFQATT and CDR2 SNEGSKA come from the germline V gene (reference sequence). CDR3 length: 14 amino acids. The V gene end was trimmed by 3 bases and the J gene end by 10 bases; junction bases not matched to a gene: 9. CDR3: CSASRGQGVSPLHF. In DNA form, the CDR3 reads TGCAGTGCTAGTAGGGGGCAGGGAGTCTCACCCCTCCACTTT.

The CDR3 loop is CASSTDRGSQETQYF. CDR3 nucleotides: TGTGCCAGCAGTACGGACAGGGGGTCCCAAGAGACCCAGTACTTC. V is TRBV2 and J is TRBJ2-5, with 10 bases that match TRBD1. V was pared by 5 bases and J by 1 base, with 4 bases of the junction left unmatched. The CDR3 is 15 amino acids. Germline CDR1 reads SNHLY; CDR2 reads FYNNEI.

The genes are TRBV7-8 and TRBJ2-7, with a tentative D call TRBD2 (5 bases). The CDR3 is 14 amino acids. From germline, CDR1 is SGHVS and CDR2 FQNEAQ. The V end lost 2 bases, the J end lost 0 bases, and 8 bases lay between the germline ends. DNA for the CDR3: TGTGCCAGCAGCTTACAGCGGAGCTCCTACGAGCAGTACTTC. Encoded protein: CASSLQRSSYEQYF.

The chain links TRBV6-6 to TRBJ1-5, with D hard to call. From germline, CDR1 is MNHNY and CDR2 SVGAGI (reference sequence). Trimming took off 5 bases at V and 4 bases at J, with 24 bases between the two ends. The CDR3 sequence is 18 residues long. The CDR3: CASSPGKRGWGRNQPQHF. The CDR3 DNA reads TGTGCCAGCAGTCCGGGAAAGCGCGGATGGGGTAGAAATCAGCCCCAGCATTTT.

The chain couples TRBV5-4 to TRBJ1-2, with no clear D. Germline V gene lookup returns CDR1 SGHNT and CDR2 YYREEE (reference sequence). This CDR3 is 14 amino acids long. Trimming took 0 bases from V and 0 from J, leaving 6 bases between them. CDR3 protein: CASSLDSTNYGYTF. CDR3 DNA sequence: TGTGCCAGCAGCTTGGACAGCACTAACTATGGCTACACCTTC.

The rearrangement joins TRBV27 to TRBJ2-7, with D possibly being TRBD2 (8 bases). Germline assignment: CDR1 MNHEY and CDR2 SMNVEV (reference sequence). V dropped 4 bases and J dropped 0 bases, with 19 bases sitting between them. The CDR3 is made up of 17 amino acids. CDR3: CASSSGGTARSSYEQYF. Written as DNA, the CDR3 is TGTGCCAGCAGTTCGGGGGGGACAGCGAGGAGCTCCTACGAGCAGTACTTC.

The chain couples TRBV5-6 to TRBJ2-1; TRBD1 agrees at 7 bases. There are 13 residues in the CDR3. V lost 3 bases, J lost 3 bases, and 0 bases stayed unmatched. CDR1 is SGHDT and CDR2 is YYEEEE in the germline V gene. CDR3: CASSWDSYNEQFF. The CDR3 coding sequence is TGTGCCAGCAGCTGGGACAGCTACAATGAGCAGTTCTTC.

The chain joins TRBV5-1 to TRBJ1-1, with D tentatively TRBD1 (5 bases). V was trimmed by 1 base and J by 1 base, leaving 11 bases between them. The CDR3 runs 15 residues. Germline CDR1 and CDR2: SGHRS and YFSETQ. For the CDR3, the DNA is TGCGCCAGCAGCTTGACCCAGACAGCGAACACTGAAGCTTTCTTT. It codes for CASSLTQTANTEAFF.

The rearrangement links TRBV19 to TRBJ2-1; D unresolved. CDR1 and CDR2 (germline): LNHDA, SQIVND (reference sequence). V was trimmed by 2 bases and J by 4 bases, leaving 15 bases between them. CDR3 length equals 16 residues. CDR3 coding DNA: TGTGCCAGTAGTATATTCGCAGGTCCCCCTTACAATGAGCAGTTCTTC. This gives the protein CASSIFAGPPYNEQFF. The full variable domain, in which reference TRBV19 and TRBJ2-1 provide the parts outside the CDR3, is DGGITQSPKYLFRKEGQNVTLSCEQNLNHDAMYWYRQDPGQGLRLIYYSQIVNDFQKGDIAEGYSVSREKKESFPLTVTSAQKNPTAFYLCASSIFAGPPYNEQFFGPGTRLTVL.

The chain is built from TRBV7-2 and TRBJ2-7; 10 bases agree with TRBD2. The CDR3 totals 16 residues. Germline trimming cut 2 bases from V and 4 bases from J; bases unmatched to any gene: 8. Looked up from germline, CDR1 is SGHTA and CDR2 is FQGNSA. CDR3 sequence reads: CASSLTAASGGYEQYF. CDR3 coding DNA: TGTGCCAGCAGCTTAACCGCTGCTAGCGGGGGTTACGAGCAGTACTTC.